This T cell receptor (beta chain) is drawn from a study of response to subunit inactivated influenza vaccine. TCRdb reprocessed the RT-PCR reads with MiXCR, giving one entry per CDR3 protein. The sample consists of under 950,000 distinct CDR3 sequences, around 21% of them appearing once. Germline trimming cut 2 bases from V and 0 bases from J; bases unmatched to any gene: 1. The CDR3 runs to 15 residues. Germline loops: CDR1 KGHSH, CDR2 LQKENI. This clonotype showed up just a few times. The genes are TRBV18 and TRBJ1-5, with 7 positions matching TRBD1. The sample was PBMCs from blood, taken more than 4 days after vaccination. The receptor's source is a man aged 50 or older who received an inactivated influenza vaccine. CDR3 in amino acids: CASSPGTDSNQPQHF. CDR3 coding DNA: TGTGCCAGCTCACCAGGGACAGATAGCAATCAGCCCCAGCATTTT.